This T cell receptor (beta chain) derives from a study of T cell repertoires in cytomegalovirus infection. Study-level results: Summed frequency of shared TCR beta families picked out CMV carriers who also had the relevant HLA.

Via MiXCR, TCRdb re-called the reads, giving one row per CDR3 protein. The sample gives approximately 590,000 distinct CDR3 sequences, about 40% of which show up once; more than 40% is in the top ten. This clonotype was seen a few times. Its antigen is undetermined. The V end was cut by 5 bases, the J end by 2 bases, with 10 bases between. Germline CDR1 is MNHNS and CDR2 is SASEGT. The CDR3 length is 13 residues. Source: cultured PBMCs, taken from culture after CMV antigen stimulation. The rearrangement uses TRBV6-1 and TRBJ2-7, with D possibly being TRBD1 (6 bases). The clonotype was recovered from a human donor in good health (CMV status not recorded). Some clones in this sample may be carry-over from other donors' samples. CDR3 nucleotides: TGTGCCAGCAGTCACCCAGGGGCCTACGAGCAGTACTTC. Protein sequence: CASSHPGAYEQYF.